Only a few counts were recorded for the clone carrying this TCR beta chain. Its antigen remains unidentified. The data were obtained in a study of CD8 T cells in ankylosing spondylitis. The CDR3 runs to 15 residues. V was pared by 2 bases and J by 1 base, with 9 bases between. Germline V lookup: CDR1 SGHTA, CDR2 FQGTGA. Overall study findings and caveats: Peripheral blood samples showed relatively rare disease-linked clones, and these clones were CD8+.

From the 5' RACE reads, TCRdb called clonotypes with MiXCR, one entry per CDR3 protein. The sample has 240,000 or so distinct CDR3 sequences; around 9.1% are singletons. This sequence was found in a male donor with ankylosing spondylitis or in good health (not recorded which). The V gene is TRBV7-3, the J gene TRBJ2-1; D perhaps matches TRBD1 (5 bases). The sequencing input was blood, either unsorted or a sorted T cell fraction (not recorded which). The CDR3: CASSLSRDSYNEQFF. CDR3 in DNA: TGTGCCAGCAGCTTATCCAGGGATTCCTACAATGAGCAGTTCTTC.